The 3 T cell receptor beta chains below all came from one sample that was sequenced in a study of response to subunit inactivated influenza vaccine. TCRdb re-analysed the RT-PCR reads in MiXCR, keeping a single row per CDR3 protein. The sample lists more than 450,000 distinct CDR3 sequences; approximately 10% were seen once. These data also featured in a second study, about T cells expressing NK-cell markers. That work adds: The authors generated TCR beta cDNA through 5'RACE template switching with UMIs.

Sequences were derived from PBMCs from blood, sampled on the day of vaccination. The source of these receptors is a man over 45 who received an inactivated influenza vaccine.

This clonotype occurred a few times. V and J are TRBV11-2 and TRBJ2-5; D gene unclear. Per the germline V gene, CDR1 is SGHAT and CDR2 is FQNNGV. V shed 1 base and J shed 3 bases, with 6 bases lying between them. The CDR3 contains 13 residues. CDR3 amino acids: CASSLGSEETQYF. In DNA form, the CDR3 reads TGTGCCAGCAGCTTAGGATCAGAAGAGACCCAGTACTTC.

This clonotype was found a few times. J is TRBJ2-1 and V is TRBV27; 10 nucleotides align to TRBD2. The CDR3 spans 18 residues. The ends lost 2 bases at V and 5 bases at J; junction bases unmatched: 12. Per the germline V gene, CDR1 is MNHEY and CDR2 is SMNVEV (reference sequence). The DNA of the CDR3 is TGTGCCAGCAGTTTACTCCCTGAAGCGGGAGGGCCAGACAATGAGCAGTTCTTC. Translation gives CASSLLPEAGGPDNEQFF.

V gene TRBV5-6 combines with J gene TRBJ2-5; 11 bases agree with TRBD2. Germline-derived CDR1 and CDR2 are SGHDT and YYEEEE. The CDR3 is 15 residues long. V shed 5 bases, J shed 5 bases, and the junction held 8 bases outside the gene matches. The CDR3 reads CASRGTSGSSETQYF. DNA of the CDR3: TGTGCCAGCAGGGGAACTAGCGGGAGTTCCGAGACCCAGTACTTC. The complete variable domain, with remaining parts taken from reference TRBV5-6 and TRBJ2-5, reads DAGVTQSPTHLIKTRGQQVTLRCSPKSGHDTVSWYQQALGQGPQFIFQYYEEEERQRGNFPDRFSGHQFPNYSSELNVNALLLGDSALYLCASRGTSGSSETQYFGPGTRLLVL.